This record covers a single T cell receptor (beta chain). The CDR3 is made up of 15 amino acids. Germline CDR1 and CDR2: MNHNY and SVGAGI (reference sequence). After removal of 5 bases from V and 3 bases from J, the junction contained 9 bases not matched to a gene. The data were taken from a study of shared clonotypes between healthy human individuals. The method was immunoSEQ multiplex PCR; TCRdb's version includes in-frame clones alone and lacks a portion of them. The table lists under 2,500,000 clones, approximately 96% of them singletons. This chain joins TRBV6-6 and TRBJ2-5; 7 nucleotides match TRBD2. Sequenced material: naive CD4+ T cells sorted from blood. Regarding subset: CD45RA+ positively selected. The clonotype comes from a man aged 18 to 29 in good health. The CDR3 DNA is TGTGCCAGCAGTCCTCAAGCGGGAATAAAAGAGACCCAGTACTTC. Translating it yields CASSPQAGIKETQYF.